This T cell receptor (beta chain) was profiled in a study of blood T cell repertoires in COVID-19. Study at large: From the United States, Italy and Spain came samples of acute and convalescent COVID-19. Sources were T cells, B-cell-depleted T cells, or PBMCs; the material itself was cDNA or gDNA.

CDR1 and CDR2 (germline): KGHDR, SFDVKD. Losses at the gene ends were 3 bases for V and 6 bases for J; bases not matched to a gene: 6. This CDR3 is 15 amino acids long. In the study's own analysis: Reference gene primer amplification yielded estimated nucleated cell counts. The table came from immunoSEQ multiplex PCR; TCRdb's copy has only in-frame clones and leaves some out. The D gene and trimming were derived from the DNA, and the V and J assignments and clone size from that table. This sample carries 300,000 or so clones, around 90% of them seen once, and the ten largest clones take approximately 3.3%.

This sequence was found in a woman aged 40-49 years with acute or convalescent COVID-19. The source material was peripheral blood. V usage is TRBV24-1 and J usage is TRBJ2-3, with TRBD1 matching over 9 bases. CDR3 loop: CATSDPGTGSDTQYF. The DNA of the CDR3 is TGTGCCACCAGTGATCCCGGGACAGGGAGTGATACGCAGTATTTT.